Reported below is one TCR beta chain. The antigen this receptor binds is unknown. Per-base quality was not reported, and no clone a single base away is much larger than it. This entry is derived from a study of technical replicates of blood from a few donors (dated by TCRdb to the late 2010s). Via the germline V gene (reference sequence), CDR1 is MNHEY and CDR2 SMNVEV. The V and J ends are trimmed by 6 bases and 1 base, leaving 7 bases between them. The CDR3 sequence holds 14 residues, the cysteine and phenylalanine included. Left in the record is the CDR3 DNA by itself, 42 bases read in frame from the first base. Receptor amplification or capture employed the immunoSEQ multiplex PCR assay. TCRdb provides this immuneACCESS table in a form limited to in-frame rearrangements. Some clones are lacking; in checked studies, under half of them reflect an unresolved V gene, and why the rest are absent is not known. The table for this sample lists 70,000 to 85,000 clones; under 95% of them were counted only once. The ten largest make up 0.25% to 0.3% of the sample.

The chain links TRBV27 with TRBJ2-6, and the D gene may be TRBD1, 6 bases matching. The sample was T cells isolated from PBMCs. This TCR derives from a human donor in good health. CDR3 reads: CASSRGSGANVLTF. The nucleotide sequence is TGTGCCAGCAGCAGGGGTTCTGGGGCCAACGTCCTGACTTTC.